These T cell receptor beta chains were read from a single sample in a study of blood T cell repertoires in COVID-19. Only in-frame clones appear in the TCRdb table, and some are missing; sequencing was by immunoSEQ multiplex PCR. The top ten hold 0.9% of the sample, which has approximately 480,000 clones, about 88% seen once. Sequencing was performed on peripheral blood. These receptors originate from a young man with COVID-19, enrolled during active disease. The CDR3 runs from the conserved cysteine through the conserved F or W. A D gene is named only where the DNA matches it firmly. Size is omitted from some rows. Given values are once, few, many or a class for expanded clones.

D | size | J | V | DNA | CDR3
NA | NA | TRBJ2-3 | TRBV5-6 | TGTGCCAGCAGCTCAAACAGGTTAGGTACGCAGTATTTT | CASSSNRLGTQYF
NA | NA | TRBJ2-2 | TRBV19 | TGTGCCAGTAGTATAGATCGCCCCTTCCGGGGTGTGAACACCGGGGAGCTGTTTTTT | CASSIDRPFRGVNTGELFF
TRBD2 | NA | TRBJ2-7 | TRBV30 | TGTGCCTGGAGTGAGTTAGCGGGAGAGTTTTACGAGCAGTACTTC | CAWSELAGEFYEQYF
NA | NA | TRBJ2-7 | TRBV19 | TGTGCCAGTAGCCCGACAGAATCCTACGAGCAGTACTTC | CASSPTESYEQYF
NA | NA | TRBJ2-7 | TRBV5-8 | TGTGCCAGCTTCCGTAGGTCTCCCAGAGGGGAGCAGTACTTC | CASFRRSPRGEQYF
TRBD1 | many | TRBJ2-7 | TRBV11-2 | TGTGCCAGCAGCAGGACAGGGAACGAGCAGTACTTC | CASSRTGNEQYF
NA | NA | TRBJ1-1 | TRBV6-2/TRBV6-3 | TGTGCCAGCAGTTTCCCGACAAAGGAAGCTTTCTTT | CASSFPTKEAFF
NA | NA | TRBJ2-3 | TRBV27 | TGTGCCAGCAGTTTCAAGTGGGGCCAGGGCACAGATACGCAGTATTTT | CASSFKWGQGTDTQYF
NA | NA | TRBJ1-1 | TRBV5-1 | TGCGCCAGCAGCTTGGGGCAGACATCGAACACTGAAGCTTTCTTT | CASSLGQTSNTEAFF
TRBD1 | once | TRBJ2-3 | TRBV7-9 | TGTGCCAGCAGCTCCCGACAGGGTCACACAGATACGCAGTATTTT | CASSSRQGHTDTQYF
TRBD1 | NA | TRBJ2-5 | TRBV18 | TGTGCCAGCTCACGAAATTATATGGGAACAGGGGGCCAAGAGACCCAGTACTTC | CASSRNYMGTGGQETQYF
TRBD2 | NA | TRBJ2-3 | TRBV10-3 | TGTGCCATCAGTGAATTATATAGCGGGGGGGTTAGCACAGATACGCAGTATTTT | CAISELYSGGVSTDTQYF
NA | NA | TRBJ2-3 | TRBV11-3 | TGTGCCAGCAGCTTAGCGGGGGATGTAATAGCAGATACGCAGTATTTT | CASSLAGDVIADTQYF
TRBD1 | NA | TRBJ1-1 | TRBV5-8 | TGTGCCAGCAGCAATCGACAGGGCCGGGGGAACACTGAAGCTTTCTTT | CASSNRQGRGNTEAFF
NA | NA | TRBJ2-2 | TRBV7-8 | TGTGCCAGCAGCGCCGACATCGGGGAGCTGTTTTTT | CASSADIGELFF
TRBD2 | NA | TRBJ2-7 | TRBV7-9 | TGTGCCAGCACGGCAGCCGGGACTAGCGCGGTGCAGTACTTC | CASTAAGTSAVQYF
NA | NA | TRBJ1-1 | TRBV6-5 | TGTGCCAGCAGTTACGGGGGGAGCACTGAAGCTTTCTTT | CASSYGGSTEAFF
NA | NA | TRBJ2-1 | TRBV7-9 | TGTGCCAGCAGCGCCACTCTCTACAATGAGCAGTTCTTC | CASSATLYNEQFF
TRBD1 | NA | TRBJ2-7 | TRBV2 | TGTGCCAGCAGTTCGGGACAGATCTACGAGCAGTACTTC | CASSSGQIYEQYF
NA | once | TRBJ2-1 | TRBV27 | TGTGCCAGCAGGAATCACGGGGATTGGCAGTTCTTC | CASRNHGDWQFF
TRBD1 | NA | TRBJ2-7 | TRBV4-1 | TGCGCCAGCAGTTTCGGACAGGGTAGATACGAGCAGTACTTC | CASSFGQGRYEQYF
NA | NA | TRBJ2-5 | TRBV18 | TGTGCCAGCTCACCTCCGACTGGCGTACAAGAGACCCAGTACTTC | CASSPPTGVQETQYF
NA | NA | TRBJ2-1 | TRBV21-1 | TGTGCCAGCAGTAACACAAGAGGGCGACAGGGCGTTCACAATGAGCAGTTCTTC | CASSNTRGRQGVHNEQFF
TRBD2 | once | TRBJ2-5 | TRBV10-2 | TGCGCCAGCAGTGACCCTGTCGTAGCGGGAAGAGAGACCCAGTACTTC | CASSDPVVAGRETQYF
TRBD1 | NA | TRBJ2-1 | TRBV7-8 | TGTGCCAGCAGCCCCACCCGACAGGGAAAGAATGAGCAGTTCTTC | CASSPTRQGKNEQFF
NA | NA | TRBJ2-4 | TRBV19 | TGTGCCAGTAGTCCGTTCACAGGGGCCAAAAACATTCAGTACTTC | CASSPFTGAKNIQYF
TRBD1 | NA | TRBJ1-2 | TRBV6-5 | TGTGCCAGCAGTACGCCGGGACAGGGGGCCGGTGGCTACACCTTC | CASSTPGQGAGGYTF
TRBD2 | NA | TRBJ2-1 | TRBV7-3 | TGTGCCAGCAGCCCTAGCGGGAGTTACAATGAGCAGTTCTTC | CASSPSGSYNEQFF
TRBD1 | NA | TRBJ1-5 | TRBV18 | TGTGCCAGCTCACTGACAGGGATTGAGCCCCAGCATTTT | CASSLTGIEPQHF
NA | NA | TRBJ2-1 | TRBV12-3/TRBV12-4 | TGTGCCAGCAGATGGTATGAGGGAAATGAGCAGTTCTTC | CASRWYEGNEQFF
NA | NA | TRBJ2-2 | TRBV3-1/TRBV3-2 | TGTGCCAGCAGCCCGGTCACTAGCTACACCGGGGAGCTGTTTTTT | CASSPVTSYTGELFF
NA | NA | TRBJ2-3 | TRBV2 | TGTGCCAGCACCGAAGTGGGACTCCCTAGCACAGATACGCAGTATTTT | CASTEVGLPSTDTQYF
TRBD2 | few | TRBJ2-3 | TRBV10-2 | TGCGCCAGCAGTGAGTCGGTATGGGGACTATCGCAGTATTTT | CASSESVWGLSQYF
TRBD2 | NA | TRBJ2-3 | TRBV10-1 | TGCGCCAGCATCTTGGGACTAGCGGGGGCCGACCCTCTTAGCACAGATACGCAGTATTTT | CASILGLAGADPLSTDTQYF
TRBD1 | NA | TRBJ1-5 | TRBV27 | TGTGCCAGCAGTCAAGACAGGGGTAGCAATCAGCCCCAGCATTTT | CASSQDRGSNQPQHF
NA | NA | TRBJ1-4 | TRBV18 | TGTGCCAGCTCACCCCGTGCCAGGGAGGGGAGCGGGGAAAAACTGTTTTTT | CASSPRAREGSGEKLFF
NA | NA | TRBJ1-3 | TRBV2 | TGTGCCAGCACCTCACAGAGCTCTGGAAACACCATATATTTT | CASTSQSSGNTIYF
NA | NA | TRBJ1-6 | TRBV14 | TGTGCCAGCAGCCAAAGCCTTCCCTCACCCCTCCACTTT | CASSQSLPSPLHF
TRBD2 | NA | TRBJ2-1 | TRBV19 | TGTGCCAGCTCCCGGGGGGGTTCCTACAATGAGCAGTTCTTC | CASSRGGSYNEQFF
TRBD1 | once | TRBJ2-7 | TRBV5-1 | TGCGCCAGCAGCGGCGGGACAGGGTCCCACGAGCAGTACTTC | CASSGGTGSHEQYF